This record concerns one T cell receptor (beta chain) sequence. The data derive from a study of blood T cell repertoires in COVID-19. Across the study: In each case, the material was cDNA or gDNA derived from T cells, B-cell-depleted T cells, or PBMCs.

Germline assignment: CDR1 LNHDA and CDR2 SQIVND (reference sequence). The CDR3 runs to 14 residues. V lost 7 bases and J lost 2; bases outside the gene matches: 5. Clones were read by immunoSEQ multiplex PCR, and TCRdb kept only the in-frame ones, dropping some. The table includes roughly 97,000 clones, 75% to 95% detected once. The clonotype comes from a human donor in a cohort sampled during active COVID-19. V is TRBV19 and J is TRBJ1-5; TRBD1 matches at 7 bases. The material sequenced was peripheral blood. In nucleotides, the CDR3 is TGTGCCAGTAACAGGGGTTATGGCAATCAGCCCCAGCATTTT. Translated: CASNRGYGNQPQHF.